What follows is one T cell receptor beta chain and its context. The antigen is undetermined. The data belong to a study of OX40 agonist ivuxolimab in advanced cancers. Study-level information: Enrolled patients in dose escalation had cancers that were hepatocellular carcinoma, melanoma, renal cell or head and neck cancer. Allowance was made for prior anti-PD-1, anti-PD-L1 or anti-CTLA-4 therapy, and roughly 40% had some. Study-wide findings and caveats: The specificity for antigen of the expanded peripheral T cells was not determined.

The data were produced by immunoSEQ multiplex PCR, yet TCRdb's version contains in-frame clones alone and is incomplete. The sample has about 58,000 clones, roughly 84% seen once. The junction had 15 bases not matched to a gene; V was cut back by 7 bases and J by 6 bases. The CDR3 consists of 15 residues. CDR1 is SQVTM, CDR2 ANQGSEA, per germline. The source is an adult with an advanced solid tumor such as melanoma, head and neck, liver or kidney cancer. The material was CD4+ or CD8+ T cells sorted from blood, obtained in a trial of the OX40 agonist ivuxolimab. V gene TRBV29-1 combines with J gene TRBJ2-7; TRBD1 matches 10 bases. CDR3 sequence reads: CSAGRDRGRTVEQYF. The CDR3 DNA reads as TGCAGCGCCGGTAGAGACAGGGGGCGCACTGTCGAGCAGTACTTC.